This T cell receptor (beta chain) was found in a study of blood T cell repertoires in COVID-19. Study context: Some COVID-19 samples were acute and others convalescent; all came from the United States, Italy and Spain. Sources were T cells, B-cell-depleted T cells, or PBMCs; the material itself was cDNA or gDNA.

TCRdb's copy holds only in-frame clones and misses some; the assay was immunoSEQ multiplex PCR. The repertoire holds 300,000 to 350,000 clones, with approximately 89% as singletons. The CDR3 has 15 amino acids. Germline V gene sequence: CDR1 SGHRS, CDR2 YFSETQ. Trimming removed 3 bases from V and 0 bases from J, with 12 bases in between. The sequence derives from a woman between 25 and 40 years old with COVID-19, enrolled during active disease. V is TRBV5-1 and J is TRBJ1-1; D not certain. Sequences were obtained from peripheral blood. CDR3 sequence reads: CASSSGNGVNTEAFF. CDR3 nucleotides: TGCGCCAGCAGCTCCGGGAACGGGGTGAACACTGAAGCTTTCTTT.